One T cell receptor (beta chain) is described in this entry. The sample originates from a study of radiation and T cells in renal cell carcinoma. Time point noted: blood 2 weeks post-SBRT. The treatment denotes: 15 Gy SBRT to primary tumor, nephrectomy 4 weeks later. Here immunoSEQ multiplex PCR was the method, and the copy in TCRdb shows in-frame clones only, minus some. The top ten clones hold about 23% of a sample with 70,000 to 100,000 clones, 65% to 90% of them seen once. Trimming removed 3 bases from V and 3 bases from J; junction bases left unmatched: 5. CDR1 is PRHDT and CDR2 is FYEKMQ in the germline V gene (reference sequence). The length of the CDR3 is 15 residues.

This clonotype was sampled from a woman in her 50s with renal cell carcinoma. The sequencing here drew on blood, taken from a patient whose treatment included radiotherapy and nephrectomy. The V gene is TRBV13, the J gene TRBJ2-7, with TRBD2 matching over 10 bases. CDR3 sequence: CASSFSTSGIYEQYF. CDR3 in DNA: TGTGCCAGCAGCTTTAGTACTAGCGGGATCTACGAGCAGTACTTC. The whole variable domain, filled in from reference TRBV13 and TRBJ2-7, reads AAGVIQSPRHLIKEKRETATLKCYPIPRHDTVYWYQQGPGQDPQFLISFYEKMQSDKGSIPDRFSAQQFSDYHSELNMSSLELGDSALYFCASSFSTSGIYEQYFGPGTRLTVT.